This T cell receptor beta chain was sequenced for a study of human T cells and chemical hapten exposure. Study context: Read at 6 days, the patch tests placed 0.01% DPC on the upper back.

Time point in this sample: pre-sensitization, week 0. Described treatment: therapeutic diphenylcyclopropenone sensitization with weekly scalp DPC. Comment on this clonotype: Its antigen is undetermined.

It was the library that attached unique molecular identifiers to individual cDNA molecules. TCRdb reprocessed the RACE reads with MiXCR, giving one entry per CDR3 protein. The sample lists approximately 80,000 distinct CDR3 sequences, 11% to 15% occurring once. Study observations and caveats: TCRs above 1 in 1000 frequency stayed constant with DPC sensitization.

J gave up 3 bases and V 1 base, and 9 bases lay outside the gene matches. Germline lookup yields CDR1 MGHRA and CDR2 YSYEKL. The CDR3 has 17 amino acids. This clonotype was sampled from a woman between 50 and 59 years old with alopecia areata. Some clones in this sample may be carry-over from other donors' samples. The chain carries TRBV4-1 and TRBJ2-4, with 7 bases lining up with TRBD2. Sequenced here: whole blood, sampled in connection with sensitization to the hapten diphenylcyclopropenone (DPC). CDR3 region: CASSQGLVASGKNIQYF. The CDR3 DNA reads TGCGCCAGCAGCCAAGGTTTAGTAGCTAGCGGCAAAAACATTCAGTACTTC.